The 23 T cell receptor beta chains below come from one sample, sequenced in a study of technical replicates of blood from several donors. Assay used: immunoSEQ multiplex PCR; TCRdb lists only in-frame clones, some missing. The sample contains 76,000 or so clones, roughly nine tenths of which appear only once. Sequencing was carried out using T cells isolated from PBMCs. The receptors come from a human donor in good health.

The chain recombines TRBV9 with TRBJ2-1; D is perhaps TRBD1 (6 bases). From germline, CDR1 is SGDLS and CDR2 YYNGEE. V lost 2 bases and J 3 bases, leaving 12 bases between the germline ends. This CDR3 spans 15 amino acids. The CDR3 is CASSVRDTLYNEQFF. In nucleotides, the CDR3 is TGTGCCAGCAGCGTCCGGGACACACTCTACAATGAGCAGTTCTTC.

The J gene is TRBJ2-1, the V gene TRBV18; 9 nucleotides align to TRBD1. Germline CDR1 KGHSH, CDR2 LQKENI. V lost 3 bases and J lost 5; bases outside the gene matches: 11. The CDR3 runs to 17 residues. In DNA, the CDR3 is TGTGCCAGCTCACCTCAATTCATAGGACAGGGGAACAATGAGCAGTTCTTC. This codes for CASSPQFIGQGNNEQFF.

V usage is TRBV18 and J usage is TRBJ2-6; tentative D call: TRBD2 (6 bases). The CDR3 is made up of 19 amino acids. The germline V gene has CDR1 KGHSH and CDR2 LQKENI. The V and J ends lost 2 bases and 0 bases respectively, with 17 bases between them. The CDR3 DNA is TGTGCCAGCTCACCAAGGCGGGGCCAGATAGGCTCTGGGGCCAACGTCCTGACTTTC. Its translation is CASSPRRGQIGSGANVLTF. Together with reference TRBV18 and TRBJ2-6, the CDR3 gives the full variable domain: NAGVMQNPRHLVRRRGQEARLRCSPMKGHSHVYWYRQLPEEGLKFMVYLQKENIIDESGMPKERFSAEFPKEGPSILRIQQVVRGDSAAYFCASSPRRGQIGSGANVLTFGAGSRLTVL.

V and J are TRBV20-1 and TRBJ2-7; the D gene is possibly TRBD1 (5 bases). The CDR3 sequence is 10 residues long. V lost 4 bases and J lost 7, with 8 bases in between. The germline gives CDR1 DFQATT, CDR2 SNEGSKA (reference sequence). The CDR3 coding sequence is TGCAGTGCTACAGGGAAAGAGCAGTACTTC. Protein product: CSATGKEQYF.

V gene TRBV20-1 combines with J gene TRBJ1-1; a weak D match, TRBD1 (5 bases). Germline V gives CDR1 DFQATT, CDR2 SNEGSKA (reference sequence). The CDR3 is made up of 11 amino acids. V lost 5 bases, J lost 11 bases, and 15 bases lay in between. In DNA form, the CDR3 reads TGCAGTGCTGGCGCAGGGAAAGACGCTTTCTTT. Residues: CSAGAGKDAFF.

J is TRBJ2-3 and V is TRBV4-1, with TRBD2 identical over 7 bases. V shed 5 bases and J 0 bases; nucleotides not matched to a gene: 2. The CDR3 covers 14 residues. Germline values: CDR1 MGHRA, CDR2 YSYEKL. DNA for the CDR3: TGCGCCAGCAGCGGCGGGGGAAGCACAGATACGCAGTATTTT. Translating gives CASSGGGSTDTQYF.

This chain joins TRBV28 and TRBJ2-1; 7 nucleotides agree with TRBD2. The CDR3 has 17 amino acids. After removal of 4 bases from V and 0 bases from J, the junction contained 9 bases not matched to a gene. The germline CDR1 and CDR2 sequences are MDHEN and SYDVKM. CDR3 sequence reads: CASSSVGGGSSYNEQFF. Here the CDR3 DNA reads TGTGCCAGCAGTTCTGTTGGGGGAGGGAGCTCCTACAATGAGCAGTTCTTC.

The CDR3 loop reads CASKTGSPLNTEAFF. The CDR3 coding sequence is TGCGCCAGCAAGACAGGGAGCCCCCTGAACACTGAAGCTTTCTTT. This chain connects TRBV5-1 to TRBJ1-1, with 7 bases that match TRBD1. There are 15 residues in the CDR3. Trimming removed 6 bases from V and 0 bases from J; junction bases left unmatched: 8. Germline V gives CDR1 SGHRS, CDR2 YFSETQ.

The chain has TRBV5-1 and TRBJ2-1; TRBD2 agrees at 15 bases. Germline V gives CDR1 SGHRS, CDR2 YFSETQ. This CDR3 has 16 residues. V was clipped by 4 bases and J by 4 bases; unmatched bases: 3. The CDR3 DNA is TGCGCCAGCAGCCCTGGACTAGCGGGGGGGTACAATGAGCAGTTCTTC. As protein: CASSPGLAGGYNEQFF.

V is TRBV4-1 and J is TRBJ2-1; weak D call: TRBD2 (5 bases). V dropped 4 bases and J dropped 0 bases, with 10 bases sitting between them. Germline CDR1 reads MGHRA; CDR2 reads YSYEKL. There are 15 residues in the CDR3. The CDR3 loop is CASSRLGSSYNEQFF. The CDR3, as DNA: TGCGCCAGCAGCCGGCTAGGGAGCTCCTACAATGAGCAGTTCTTC.

The J gene is TRBJ2-1, the V gene TRBV29-1; TRBD2 agrees at 7 bases. The germline V gene has CDR1 SQVTM and CDR2 ANQGSEA. Losses at the gene ends were 6 bases for V and 4 bases for J; bases not matched to a gene: 18. This CDR3 is built from 17 residues. The CDR3 nucleotides read TGCAGCGTGGTAGTGGGGGGGTATACGTTCCGATACAATGAGCAGTTCTTC. Protein sequence: CSVVVGGYTFRYNEQFF.

V gene TRBV2 combines with J gene TRBJ1-5, with D hard to call. The CDR3 extends over 13 amino acids. The V end was cut by 7 bases, the J end by 0 bases, with 7 bases between. Germline CDR1 reads SNHLY; CDR2 reads FYNNEI. The CDR3 protein is CASKRDSNQPQHF. The CDR3 DNA reads TGTGCCAGCAAACGGGATAGCAATCAGCCCCAGCATTTT.

V and J are TRBV19 and TRBJ1-2; no clear D. The CDR3 loop spans 17 amino acids. Germline V gene data show CDR1 as LNHDA and CDR2 as SQIVND (reference sequence). V was cut by 10 bases and J by 4 bases, with 28 bases left in between. Here the CDR3 DNA reads TGTGCCACCAAAAACTCAGACCTCCTAGGATCGGGCTATGGCTACACCTTC. Its translation: CATKNSDLLGSGYGYTF.

The count of this clone is one. The chain joins TRBV6-1 to TRBJ1-2; D is unclear. Germline CDR1 reads MNHNS; CDR2 reads SASEGT. This CDR3 has 14 residues. The V end was cut by 6 bases, the J end by 4 bases, with 15 bases between. This CDR3 is CASRVGPGIYGYTF. The CDR3 coding sequence is TGTGCCAGCAGAGTTGGACCGGGGATCTATGGCTACACCTTC.

V usage is TRBV28 and J usage is TRBJ2-2; D gene uncertain. Trimming removed 3 bases at V and 5 bases at J, with 4 bases between. The CDR3 has 12 amino acids. Germline-derived CDR1 and CDR2 are MDHEN and SYDVKM. CDR3 in DNA: TGTGCCAGCAGTTTCAGTACCGGGGAGCTGTTTTTT. This gives the protein CASSFSTGELFF. The full variable domain, in which reference TRBV28 and TRBJ2-2 provide the parts outside the CDR3, is DVKVTQSSRYLVKRTGEKVFLECVQDMDHENMFWYRQDPGLGLRLIYFSYDVKMKEKGDIPEGYSVSREKKERFSLILESASTNQTSMYLCASSFSTGELFFGEGSRLTVL.

The J gene is TRBJ1-5, the V gene TRBV27; 9 bases fit TRBD1. The CDR3 contains 15 residues. Germline V gene data show CDR1 as MNHEY and CDR2 as SMNVEV (reference sequence). Losses at the gene ends were 6 bases for V and 1 base for J; bases not matched to a gene: 4. In nucleotides, the CDR3 is TGTGCCAGCAGAAACGGACAGGGGAGCAATCAGCCCCAGCATTTT. This encodes CASRNGQGSNQPQHF.

CDR3: CASSLLAGINYGYTF. The CDR3 nucleotides are TGTGCCAGCAGTTTATTGGCAGGGATAAACTATGGCTACACCTTC. The genes are TRBV27 and TRBJ1-2, with D perhaps matching TRBD1 (5 bases). From germline, CDR1 is MNHEY and CDR2 SMNVEV (reference sequence). This CDR3 contains 15 residues. The V and J ends lost 1 base and 2 bases respectively, with 11 bases between them.

This chain uses TRBV7-9 with TRBJ1-1; D may be TRBD1 (6 bases). V was shortened by 9 bases and J by 1 base, with 9 bases between the two germline ends. The CDR3 loop spans 12 amino acids. Germline loops: CDR1 SEHNR, CDR2 FQNEAQ (reference sequence). CDR3 nucleotides: TGTGCCAGTGAACAGGGGAACACTGAAGCTTTCTTT. This encodes CASEQGNTEAFF.

The chain employs TRBV5-1 and TRBJ2-2; 11 bases agree with TRBD1. This CDR3 has 18 residues. V was clipped by 0 bases and J by 4 bases; unmatched bases: 8. Germline V lookup: CDR1 SGHRS, CDR2 YFSETQ. CDR3 nucleotide sequence: TGCGCCAGCAGCTTGGGCCGAGGACAGGGGGCGGTCACCGGGGAGCTGTTTTTT. Amino acid sequence: CASSLGRGQGAVTGELFF.

This clone came up once. The rearrangement uses TRBV7-9 and TRBJ2-7, with TRBD1 as a possible D gene (6 bases). This CDR3 spans 16 amino acids. CDR1 and CDR2 from the germline V gene are SEHNR and FQNEAQ (reference sequence). The germline V and J ends were trimmed by 5 bases and 2 bases, with 19 bases remaining between them. In nucleotides, the CDR3 is TGTGCCAGCAGCCTTACAACGAACAGGGTTACCTACGAGCAGTACTTC. It codes for CASSLTTNRVTYEQYF. Looking up the rest from reference TRBV7-9 and TRBJ2-7 gives the full variable domain: DTGVSQNPRHKITKRGQNVTFRCDPISEHNRLYWYRQTLGQGPEFLTYFQNEAQLEKSRLLSDRFSAERPKGSFSTLEIQRTEQGDSAMYLCASSLTTNRVTYEQYFGPGTRLTVT.

This chain links TRBV7-8 with TRBJ1-1; D possibly corresponds to TRBD1 (6 bases). This CDR3 is 15 amino acids long. The ends were cut back, 3 bases at V and 0 bases at J, with 11 bases in the middle. The germline V gene has CDR1 SGHVS and CDR2 FQNEAQ. The CDR3: CASSFFRTVNTEAFF. The DNA for the CDR3 is TGTGCCAGCAGCTTTTTCAGGACAGTGAACACTGAAGCTTTCTTT.

This chain uses TRBV6-1 with TRBJ1-5; D remains ambiguous. The CDR3 extends over 15 amino acids. Trimming pared 6 bases from V and 1 base from J, leaving 13 bases between. CDR1 MNHNS and CDR2 SASEGT come from the germline V gene. The CDR3 here is CASRDYTASNQPQHF. In nucleotides, the CDR3 is TGTGCCAGCAGGGACTACACAGCAAGCAATCAGCCCCAGCATTTT.

The chain combines TRBV15 with TRBJ2-5, with 9 bases aligning to TRBD1. Losses at the gene ends were 0 bases for V and 5 bases for J; bases not matched to a gene: 7. The CDR3 has 16 residues. CDR1 LNHNV and CDR2 YYDKDF come from the germline V gene (reference sequence). CDR3 DNA: TGTGCCACCAGCAGAGACCGGGACAGGGCCGGTGAGACCCAGTACTTC. Residues: CATSRDRDRAGETQYF.